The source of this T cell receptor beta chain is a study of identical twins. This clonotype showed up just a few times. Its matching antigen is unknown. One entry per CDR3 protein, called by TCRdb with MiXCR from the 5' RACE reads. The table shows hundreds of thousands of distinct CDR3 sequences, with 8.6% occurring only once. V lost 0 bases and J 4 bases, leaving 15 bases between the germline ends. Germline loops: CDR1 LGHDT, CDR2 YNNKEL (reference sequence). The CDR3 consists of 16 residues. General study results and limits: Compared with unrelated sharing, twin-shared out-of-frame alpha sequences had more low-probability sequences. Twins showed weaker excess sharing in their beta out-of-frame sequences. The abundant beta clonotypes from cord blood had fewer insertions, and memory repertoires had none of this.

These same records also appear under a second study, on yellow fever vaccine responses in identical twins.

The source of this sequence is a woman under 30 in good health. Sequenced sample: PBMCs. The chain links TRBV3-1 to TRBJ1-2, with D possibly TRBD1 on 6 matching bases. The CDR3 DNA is TGTGCCAGCAGCCAAGATCGGGGGGCGCAGGTCTATGGCTACACCTTC. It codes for CASSQDRGAQVYGYTF. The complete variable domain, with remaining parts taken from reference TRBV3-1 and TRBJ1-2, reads DTAVSQTPKYLVTQMGNDKSIKCEQNLGHDTMYWYKQDSKKFLKIMFSYNNKELIINETVPNRFSPKSPDKAHLNLHINSLELGDSAVYFCASSQDRGAQVYGYTFGSGTRLTVV.